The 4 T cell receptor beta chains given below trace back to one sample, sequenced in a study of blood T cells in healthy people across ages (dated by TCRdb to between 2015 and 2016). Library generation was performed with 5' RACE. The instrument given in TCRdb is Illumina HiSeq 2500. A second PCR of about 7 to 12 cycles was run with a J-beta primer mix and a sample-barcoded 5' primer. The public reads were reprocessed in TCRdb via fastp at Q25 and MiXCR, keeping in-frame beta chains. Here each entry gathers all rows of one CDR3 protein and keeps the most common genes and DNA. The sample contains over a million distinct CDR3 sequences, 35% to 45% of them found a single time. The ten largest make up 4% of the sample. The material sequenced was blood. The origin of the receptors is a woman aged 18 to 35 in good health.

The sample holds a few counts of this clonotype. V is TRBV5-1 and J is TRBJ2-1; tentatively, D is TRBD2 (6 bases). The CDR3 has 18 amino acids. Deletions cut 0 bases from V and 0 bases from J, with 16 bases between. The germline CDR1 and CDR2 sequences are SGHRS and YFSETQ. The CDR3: CASSLGVQAGRSYNEQFF. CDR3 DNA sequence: TGCGCCAGCAGCTTGGGCGTTCAAGCGGGTCGCTCCTACAATGAGCAGTTCTTC.

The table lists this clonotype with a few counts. For the CDR3, the DNA is TGTGCCAGCAGTTTTTCACTAGCGGGGAGCACAGATACGCAGTATTTT. Translating gives CASSFSLAGSTDTQYF. The rearrangement joins TRBV12-3 or TRBV12-4 to TRBJ2-3; 10 bases align to TRBD2. The CDR3 length is 16 residues. With V trimmed by 3 bases and J by 0 bases, 3 bases remained unmatched.

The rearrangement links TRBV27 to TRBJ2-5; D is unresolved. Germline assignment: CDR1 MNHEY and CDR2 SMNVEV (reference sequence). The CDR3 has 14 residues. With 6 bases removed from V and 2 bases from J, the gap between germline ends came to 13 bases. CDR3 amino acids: CASSEITSQETQYF. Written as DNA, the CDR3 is TGTGCCAGCAGCGAAATTACTTCTCAAGAGACCCAGTACTTC.

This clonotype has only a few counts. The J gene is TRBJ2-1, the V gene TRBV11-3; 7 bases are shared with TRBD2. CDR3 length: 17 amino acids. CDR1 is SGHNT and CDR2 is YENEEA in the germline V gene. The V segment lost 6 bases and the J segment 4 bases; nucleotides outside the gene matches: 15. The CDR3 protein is CASSHRVGLADYNEQFF. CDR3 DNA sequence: TGTGCCAGCAGTCATAGGGTCGGGCTAGCGGATTACAATGAGCAGTTCTTC.